This T cell receptor (beta chain) was sequenced for a study of T cell responses to AZD1222 COVID-19 vaccine. General study results and limits: Spike regions recognized by vaccine-associated CD4 TCRs spanned the protein, led by 160-218 and 743-854. Spike-specific TCR depth and breadth grew after two AZD1222 doses. AZD1222 recipients seropositive at baseline numbered only 5 to 7. The donor cohort was predominantly white British with a female majority, and clonal diversity may have been underestimated.

Only in-frame clones appear in the TCRdb table, and some are missing; sequencing was by immunoSEQ multiplex PCR. The sample shows 200,000 or so clones, more than 75% of them seen only once. From germline, CDR1 is LGHDT and CDR2 YNNKEL (reference sequence). There are 15 residues in the CDR3. With 0 bases removed from V and 1 base from J, the gap between germline ends came to 8 bases. As to this clone: Its antigen is still unknown.

The sequence was obtained from an adult in good health. The source was peripheral blood, collected on day 0 of MenACWY control vaccination. This chain links TRBV3-1 (or the pseudogene TRBV3-2) with TRBJ2-3, with D perhaps given as TRBD1 or TRBD2 (6 bases each). In DNA form, the CDR3 reads TGTGCCAGCAGCCAAGAGGGGGGCCGCACAGATACGCAGTATTTT. Encoded protein: CASSQEGGRTDTQYF.